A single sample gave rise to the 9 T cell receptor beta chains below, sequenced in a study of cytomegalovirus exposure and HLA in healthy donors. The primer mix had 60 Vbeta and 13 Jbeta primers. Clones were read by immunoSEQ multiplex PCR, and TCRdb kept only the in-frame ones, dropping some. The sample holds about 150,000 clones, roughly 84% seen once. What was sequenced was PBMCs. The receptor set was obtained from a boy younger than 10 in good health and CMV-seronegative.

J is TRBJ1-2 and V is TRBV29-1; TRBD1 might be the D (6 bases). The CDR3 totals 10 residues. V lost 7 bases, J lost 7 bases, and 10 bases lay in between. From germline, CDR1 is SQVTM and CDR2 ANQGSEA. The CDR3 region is CSAGQRGYTF. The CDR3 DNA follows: TGCAGCGCCGGACAGCGTGGCTACACCTTC.

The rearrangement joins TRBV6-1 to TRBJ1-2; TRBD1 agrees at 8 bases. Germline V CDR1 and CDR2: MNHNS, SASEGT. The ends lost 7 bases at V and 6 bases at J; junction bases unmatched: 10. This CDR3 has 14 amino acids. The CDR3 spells CASTLTGVRNGYTF. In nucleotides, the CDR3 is TGTGCCAGCACCCTGACAGGGGTCCGTAATGGCTACACCTTC.

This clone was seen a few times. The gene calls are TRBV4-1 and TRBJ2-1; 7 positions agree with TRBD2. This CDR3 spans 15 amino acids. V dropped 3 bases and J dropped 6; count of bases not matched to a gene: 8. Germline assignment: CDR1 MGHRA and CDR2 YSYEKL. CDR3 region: CASSHVSGPLNEQFF. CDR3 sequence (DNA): TGCGCCAGCAGCCACGTTAGCGGGCCTCTCAATGAGCAGTTCTTC.

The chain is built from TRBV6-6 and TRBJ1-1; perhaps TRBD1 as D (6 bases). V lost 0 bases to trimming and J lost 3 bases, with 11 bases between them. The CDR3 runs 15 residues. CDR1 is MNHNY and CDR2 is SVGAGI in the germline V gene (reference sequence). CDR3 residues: CASSYSEGGDTEAFF. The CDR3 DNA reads TGTGCCAGCAGTTACTCAGAGGGGGGGGACACTGAAGCTTTCTTT.

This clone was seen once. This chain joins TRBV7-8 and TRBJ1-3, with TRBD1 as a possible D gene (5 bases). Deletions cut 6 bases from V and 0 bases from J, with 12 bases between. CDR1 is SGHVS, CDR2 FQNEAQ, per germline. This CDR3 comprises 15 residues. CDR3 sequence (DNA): TGTGCCAGCAGTGAATCGGGGGGCTCTGGAAACACCATATATTTT. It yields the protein CASSESGGSGNTIYF.

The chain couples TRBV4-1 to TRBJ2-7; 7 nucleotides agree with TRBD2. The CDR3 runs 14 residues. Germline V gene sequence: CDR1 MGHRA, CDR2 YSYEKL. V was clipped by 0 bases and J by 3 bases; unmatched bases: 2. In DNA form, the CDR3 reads TGCGCCAGCAGCCAAGATGGGGGGGGCTACGAGCAGTACTTC. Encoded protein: CASSQDGGGYEQYF.

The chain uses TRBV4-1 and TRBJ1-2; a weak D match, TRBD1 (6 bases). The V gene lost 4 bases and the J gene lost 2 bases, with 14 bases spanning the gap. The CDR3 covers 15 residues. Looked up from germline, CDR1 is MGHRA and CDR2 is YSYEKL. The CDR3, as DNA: TGCGCCAGCAGCCCAAGCGAAACAGGGAACTATGGCTACACCTTC. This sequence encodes CASSPSETGNYGYTF.

The CDR3 nucleotides read TGCGCCAGCAGTATAGCGGGGCTCAATGAGCAGTTCTTC. Translation gives CASSIAGLNEQFF. This rearrangement joins TRBV10-1 to TRBJ2-1, with 8 bases fitting TRBD2. The CDR3 totals 13 residues. The ends lost 5 bases at V and 6 bases at J; junction bases unmatched: 3. Germline assignment: CDR1 WNHNN and CDR2 SYGVQD (reference sequence).

The CDR3 bases are TGTGCCATCAGTGAGTCTCCGGACTACCCCTACGAGCAGTACTTC. Translation gives CAISESPDYPYEQYF. This rearrangement joins TRBV10-3 to TRBJ2-7; possible D gene TRBD2, 6 bases. This CDR3 is 15 amino acids long. Germline-derived CDR1 and CDR2 are ENHRY and SYGVKD. V was shortened by 0 bases and J by 2 bases, with 11 bases between the two germline ends.